This section outlines one T cell receptor (beta chain) sequence together with its context. This sample is part of a study of blood T cell repertoires in COVID-19. Study-wide background: The United States, Italy and Spain supplied acute and convalescent COVID-19 samples. The cDNA or gDNA used as material had been derived from T cells, B-cell-depleted T cells, or PBMCs.

Germline assignment: CDR1 SEHNR and CDR2 FQNEAQ (reference sequence). The V gene end was trimmed by 5 bases and the J gene end by 0 bases; junction bases not matched to a gene: 6. The CDR3 runs to 15 residues. In the study's own analysis: Researchers report that nucleated cell counts were estimated from reference gene primer amplification. Only in-frame clones appear in the TCRdb table, and some are missing; sequencing was by immunoSEQ multiplex PCR. V and J calls and clone size follow that table, whereas D and trimming were derived from the DNA. This sample has tens of thousands of clones, with under 85% found just once.

The TCR was taken from a human donor in a cohort sampled during active COVID-19. Material for sequencing was peripheral blood. The chain is built from TRBV7-9 and TRBJ1-2, with 7 bases that match TRBD1. CDR3 sequence: CASSERDSPNYGYTF. In nucleotides, the CDR3 is TGTGCCAGCAGCGAGAGGGACAGTCCTAACTATGGCTACACCTTC.